The sample holds many counts of the clone carrying this T cell receptor (beta chain). As yet, its antigen is unknown. Barcoded TCR alpha and TCR beta cDNA libraries with UMIs came from 5'RACE using constant-segment primers. MiXCR, run by TCRdb on the 5' RACE reads, gives a single entry per CDR3 protein. Altogether some 320,000 distinct CDR3 sequences are present, more than 13% being singletons, with the ten largest covering roughly a fifth. The germline V gene encodes CDR1 GTSNPN and CDR2 SVGIG (reference sequence). The V end lost 0 bases, the J end lost 4 bases, and 4 bases lay between the germline ends. The CDR3 is 13 amino acids. The data are from a study of T-cell memory formation after mild COVID-19. Study-wide results and caveats: Memory from before infection featured some responding clones, which suggests cross-reactive memory joined.

This receptor was obtained from a man younger than 35 who had mild COVID-19 (a few samples of this study predate the infection). Cell type and time point are not known. Sequencing was carried out using PBMCs or a T cell subset sorted from them (not recorded which). This chain links TRBV30 with TRBJ2-6; no clear D. CDR3 amino acids: CAWSVQGANVLTF. The CDR3 region has the DNA TGTGCCTGGAGTGTTCAGGGGGCCAACGTCCTGACTTTC.